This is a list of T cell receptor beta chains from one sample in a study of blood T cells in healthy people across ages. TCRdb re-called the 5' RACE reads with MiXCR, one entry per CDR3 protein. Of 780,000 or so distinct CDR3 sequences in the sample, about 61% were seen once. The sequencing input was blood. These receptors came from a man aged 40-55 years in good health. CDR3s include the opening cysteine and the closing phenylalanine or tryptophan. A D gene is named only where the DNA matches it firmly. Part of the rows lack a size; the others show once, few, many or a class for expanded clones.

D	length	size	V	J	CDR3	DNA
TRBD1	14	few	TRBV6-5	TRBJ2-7	CASSKDRTTYEQYF	TGTGCCAGCAGTAAGGACAGGACGACTTACGAGCAGTACTTC
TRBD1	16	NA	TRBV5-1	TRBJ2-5	CASSTSGTGRDETQYF	TGCGCCAGCAGCACCTCCGGGACAGGGAGGGACGAGACCCAGTACTTC
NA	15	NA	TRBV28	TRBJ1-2	CASSLLGPMAYGYTF	TGTGCCAGCAGTTTATTGGGGCCGATGGCCTATGGCTACACCTTC
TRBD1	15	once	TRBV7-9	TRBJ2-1	CASSLAQGPVNEQFF	TGTGCCAGCAGCTTAGCACAGGGGCCGGTCAATGAGCAGTTCTTC
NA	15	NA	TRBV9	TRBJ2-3	CASSRGARGTDTQYF	TGTGCCAGCAGCAGGGGGGCTCGTGGCACAGATACGCAGTATTTT
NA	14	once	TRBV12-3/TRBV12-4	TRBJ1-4	CASSFWGGDEKLFF	TGTGCCAGCAGTTTTTGGGGGGGAGATGAAAAACTGTTTTTT
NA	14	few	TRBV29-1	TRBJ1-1	CSVEGRGWDTEAFF	TGCAGCGTTGAAGGGCGTGGGTGGGACACTGAAGCTTTCTTT
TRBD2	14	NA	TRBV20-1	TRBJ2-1	CSAPAVAGDNEQFF	TGCAGTGCCCCGGCGGTAGCGGGGGACAATGAGCAGTTCTTC
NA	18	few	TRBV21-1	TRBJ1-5	CASSKEGRRNYSNQPQHF	TGTGCCAGCAGCAAAGAGGGTAGACGGAACTATAGCAATCAGCCCCAGCATTTT
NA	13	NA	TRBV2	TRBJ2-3	CASSTPGAERQYF	TGTGCCAGCAGTACCCCCGGGGCGGAAAGGCAGTATTTT
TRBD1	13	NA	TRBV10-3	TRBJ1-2	CAIAPTGDSGYTF	TGTGCCATCGCCCCGACAGGGGACTCTGGCTACACCTTC
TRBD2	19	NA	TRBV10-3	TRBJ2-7	CAISPTSGGAGRSYNEQYF	TGTGCCATCAGCCCGACTAGCGGGGGGGCCGGTCGCTCCTACAATGAGCAGTACTTC
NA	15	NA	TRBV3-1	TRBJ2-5	CASSTHGGLQETQYF	TGTGCCAGCAGCACCCACGGGGGACTCCAAGAGACCCAGTACTTC
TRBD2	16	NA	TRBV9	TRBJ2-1	CASSVGLGSSYNEQFF	TGTGCCAGCAGCGTGGGACTAGGGAGCTCCTACAATGAGCAGTTCTTC
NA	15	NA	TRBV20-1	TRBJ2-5	CSAAPTGRGGETQYF	TGCAGTGCCGCCCCCACCGGAAGGGGCGGTGAGACCCAGTACTTC
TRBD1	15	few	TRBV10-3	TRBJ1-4	CAISITDRRNEKLFF	TGTGCCATCAGTATTACGGACAGGAGGAATGAAAAACTGTTTTTT
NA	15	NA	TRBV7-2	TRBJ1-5	CASSLTAQSYQPQHF	TGTGCCAGCAGCTTAACGGCCCAAAGTTATCAGCCCCAGCATTTT
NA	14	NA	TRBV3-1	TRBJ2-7	CASSQGPGTYEQYF	TGTGCCAGCAGCCAAGGCCCAGGGACCTACGAGCAGTACTTC
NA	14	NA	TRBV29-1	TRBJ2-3	CSVAPGPKTDTQYF	TGCAGCGTAGCTCCAGGACCTAAGACAGATACGCAGTATTTT
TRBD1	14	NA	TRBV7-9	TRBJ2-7	CASSRMGQSYEQYF	TGTGCCAGCAGCCGCATGGGACAGTCCTACGAGCAGTACTTC
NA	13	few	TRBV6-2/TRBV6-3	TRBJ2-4	CASSADLTGMEYF	TGTGCCAGCAGTGCGGACCTAACCGGCATGGAGTACTTC
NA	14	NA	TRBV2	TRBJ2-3	CASSVETDTDTQYF	TGTGCCAGCAGTGTCGAGACAGACACAGATACGCAGTATTTT
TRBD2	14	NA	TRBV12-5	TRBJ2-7	CASGLSGVTYEQYF	TGTGCTAGTGGTTTGAGCGGGGTAACCTACGAGCAGTACTTC
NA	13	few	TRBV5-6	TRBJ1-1	CASSPVANTEAFF	TGTGCCAGCAGCCCGGTGGCGAACACTGAAGCTTTCTTT
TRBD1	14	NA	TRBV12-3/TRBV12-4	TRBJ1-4	CASSFDRGNEKLFF	TGTGCCAGCAGTTTTGACAGGGGTAATGAAAAACTGTTTTTT
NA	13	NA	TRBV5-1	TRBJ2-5	CASSVEGLETQYF	TGCGCCAGCAGCGTGGAGGGCCTGGAGACCCAGTACTTC